This T cell receptor beta chain was sequenced during a study of blood T cell repertoires in COVID-19. For the study at large: The samples span acute and convalescent COVID-19 from the United States, Italy and Spain. Sample material is recorded as cDNA or gDNA derived from T cells, B-cell-depleted T cells, or PBMCs.

CDR1 and CDR2 from the germline V gene are SNHLY and FYNNEI. V lost 5 bases and J lost 2, with 9 bases in between. The CDR3 is 13 residues long. Methods used by the authors: Amplification with reference gene primers provided the estimates of nucleated cell counts. Method: immunoSEQ multiplex PCR; TCRdb's copy keeps in-frame clones and lacks some. That table gives V, J and clone size, and the DNA gave D and trimming. The table includes 150,000 to 200,000 clones, around 86% detected once. The source is a woman of 80 years or more in a cohort sampled during active or convalescent COVID-19. The sequencing input was peripheral blood. This chain joins TRBV2 and TRBJ1-2; D remains unclear. The CDR3 DNA follows: TGTGCCAGCAGTCAACAGTCGAACTATGGCTACACCTTC. Translation: CASSQQSNYGYTF.